Listed here are 5 T cell receptor beta chains from one sample, sequenced in a study of T-cell memory formation after mild COVID-19. TCRdb analysed the 5' RACE reads with MiXCR anew, one entry per CDR3 protein. The sample has 220,000 or so distinct CDR3 sequences, 7.5% to 10% seen once. Sequencing input: PBMCs or a T cell subset sorted from them (not recorded which). The receptors were sampled from a young man who had mild COVID-19 (a few samples of this study predate the infection). Cell type and time point are not known.

The table lists this clonotype with a few counts. The chain has TRBV4-1 and TRBJ2-3; the D is unclear. Germline V lookup: CDR1 MGHRA, CDR2 YSYEKL. The germline V and J ends were trimmed by 0 bases and 5 bases, with 18 bases remaining between them. The CDR3 is made up of 17 amino acids. CDR3 in DNA: TGCGCCAGCAGCCAAGATGGGCAGAACAGCTGGGAAGATACGCAGTATTTT. It encodes CASSQDGQNSWEDTQYF.

At least ten counts were recorded for this clonotype. The gene calls are TRBV7-2 and TRBJ1-2; D is perhaps TRBD1 (5 bases). Germline values: CDR1 SGHTA, CDR2 FQGNSA. V was clipped by 8 bases and J by 7 bases, with 23 bases between them. The CDR3 spans 15 residues. The CDR3 bases are TGTGCCAGCCGCGAGCGGGGGACCTTCATCGGTGGCTACACCTTC. As protein: CASRERGTFIGGYTF.

This chain uses TRBV6-6 with TRBJ1-6, with D possibly TRBD1 on 5 matching bases. V was clipped by 6 bases and J by 9 bases, with 15 bases between them. The CDR3 sequence is 14 residues long. The germline CDR1 and CDR2 sequences are MNHNY and SVGAGI (reference sequence). This CDR3 is CASRGTVDSSPLHF. CDR3 nucleotide sequence: TGTGCCAGCAGAGGGACCGTTGATAGTTCACCCCTCCACTTT.

This clonotype has more than one count but fewer than ten. The chain joins TRBV4-1 to TRBJ2-4; D possibly uses TRBD1 or TRBD2 (5 bases each). Between the trimmed V and J ends, which lost 1 base and 1 base, there was a span of 14 bases. The CDR3 is made up of 17 amino acids. Germline-derived CDR1 and CDR2 are MGHRA and YSYEKL. The CDR3 DNA follows: TGCGCCAGCAGCCAAGCCTACTCCGGGACCGCCAAAAACATTCAGTACTTC. Its translation: CASSQAYSGTAKNIQYF.

This chain joins TRBV4-2 and TRBJ2-5; 10 bases fit TRBD2. CDR3 size: 16 residues. Germline V CDR1 and CDR2: LGHNA, YNFKEQ. V gave up 1 base and J gave up 4 bases; unmatched junction bases: 6. CDR3 bases: TGTGCCAGCAGCCAAGGGGAACCTAGCGGGGGAGAGACCCAGTACTTC. Translating it yields CASSQGEPSGGETQYF.